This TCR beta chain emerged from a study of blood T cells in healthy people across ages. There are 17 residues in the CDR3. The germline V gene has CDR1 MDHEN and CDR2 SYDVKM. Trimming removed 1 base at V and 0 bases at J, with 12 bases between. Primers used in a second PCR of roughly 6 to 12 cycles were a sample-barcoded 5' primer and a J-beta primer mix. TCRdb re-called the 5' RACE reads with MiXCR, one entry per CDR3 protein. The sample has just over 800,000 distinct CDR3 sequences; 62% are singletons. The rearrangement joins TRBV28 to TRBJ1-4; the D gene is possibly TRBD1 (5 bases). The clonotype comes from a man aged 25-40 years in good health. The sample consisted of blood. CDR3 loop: CASSLLGGVATNEKLFF. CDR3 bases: TGTGCCAGCAGTTTATTGGGGGGAGTTGCAACTAATGAAAAACTGTTTTTT.